This T cell receptor (beta chain) was recovered during a study of T cell changes during pregnancy in multiple sclerosis. The repertoire was sequenced with immunoSEQ multiplex PCR; TCRdb's copy has only in-frame clones and lacks some. The data show about 98,000 clones, with around 90% seen just once and about 2% held by the top ten. V was pared by 1 base and J by 5 bases, with 17 bases between. The CDR3 runs to 16 residues. CDR1 is SGHVS and CDR2 is FNYEAQ in the germline V gene. The material sequenced was peripheral blood, taken after pregnancy. The TCR was taken from a female donor in good health, enrolled as a control in a pregnancy study. The chain has TRBV7-6 and TRBJ2-5; weak D call: TRBD2 (6 bases). For the CDR3, the DNA is TGTGCCAGCAGCTTAGACGGGGGAGTGGGCCAGGAGACCCAGTACTTC. It is translated as CASSLDGGVGQETQYF.